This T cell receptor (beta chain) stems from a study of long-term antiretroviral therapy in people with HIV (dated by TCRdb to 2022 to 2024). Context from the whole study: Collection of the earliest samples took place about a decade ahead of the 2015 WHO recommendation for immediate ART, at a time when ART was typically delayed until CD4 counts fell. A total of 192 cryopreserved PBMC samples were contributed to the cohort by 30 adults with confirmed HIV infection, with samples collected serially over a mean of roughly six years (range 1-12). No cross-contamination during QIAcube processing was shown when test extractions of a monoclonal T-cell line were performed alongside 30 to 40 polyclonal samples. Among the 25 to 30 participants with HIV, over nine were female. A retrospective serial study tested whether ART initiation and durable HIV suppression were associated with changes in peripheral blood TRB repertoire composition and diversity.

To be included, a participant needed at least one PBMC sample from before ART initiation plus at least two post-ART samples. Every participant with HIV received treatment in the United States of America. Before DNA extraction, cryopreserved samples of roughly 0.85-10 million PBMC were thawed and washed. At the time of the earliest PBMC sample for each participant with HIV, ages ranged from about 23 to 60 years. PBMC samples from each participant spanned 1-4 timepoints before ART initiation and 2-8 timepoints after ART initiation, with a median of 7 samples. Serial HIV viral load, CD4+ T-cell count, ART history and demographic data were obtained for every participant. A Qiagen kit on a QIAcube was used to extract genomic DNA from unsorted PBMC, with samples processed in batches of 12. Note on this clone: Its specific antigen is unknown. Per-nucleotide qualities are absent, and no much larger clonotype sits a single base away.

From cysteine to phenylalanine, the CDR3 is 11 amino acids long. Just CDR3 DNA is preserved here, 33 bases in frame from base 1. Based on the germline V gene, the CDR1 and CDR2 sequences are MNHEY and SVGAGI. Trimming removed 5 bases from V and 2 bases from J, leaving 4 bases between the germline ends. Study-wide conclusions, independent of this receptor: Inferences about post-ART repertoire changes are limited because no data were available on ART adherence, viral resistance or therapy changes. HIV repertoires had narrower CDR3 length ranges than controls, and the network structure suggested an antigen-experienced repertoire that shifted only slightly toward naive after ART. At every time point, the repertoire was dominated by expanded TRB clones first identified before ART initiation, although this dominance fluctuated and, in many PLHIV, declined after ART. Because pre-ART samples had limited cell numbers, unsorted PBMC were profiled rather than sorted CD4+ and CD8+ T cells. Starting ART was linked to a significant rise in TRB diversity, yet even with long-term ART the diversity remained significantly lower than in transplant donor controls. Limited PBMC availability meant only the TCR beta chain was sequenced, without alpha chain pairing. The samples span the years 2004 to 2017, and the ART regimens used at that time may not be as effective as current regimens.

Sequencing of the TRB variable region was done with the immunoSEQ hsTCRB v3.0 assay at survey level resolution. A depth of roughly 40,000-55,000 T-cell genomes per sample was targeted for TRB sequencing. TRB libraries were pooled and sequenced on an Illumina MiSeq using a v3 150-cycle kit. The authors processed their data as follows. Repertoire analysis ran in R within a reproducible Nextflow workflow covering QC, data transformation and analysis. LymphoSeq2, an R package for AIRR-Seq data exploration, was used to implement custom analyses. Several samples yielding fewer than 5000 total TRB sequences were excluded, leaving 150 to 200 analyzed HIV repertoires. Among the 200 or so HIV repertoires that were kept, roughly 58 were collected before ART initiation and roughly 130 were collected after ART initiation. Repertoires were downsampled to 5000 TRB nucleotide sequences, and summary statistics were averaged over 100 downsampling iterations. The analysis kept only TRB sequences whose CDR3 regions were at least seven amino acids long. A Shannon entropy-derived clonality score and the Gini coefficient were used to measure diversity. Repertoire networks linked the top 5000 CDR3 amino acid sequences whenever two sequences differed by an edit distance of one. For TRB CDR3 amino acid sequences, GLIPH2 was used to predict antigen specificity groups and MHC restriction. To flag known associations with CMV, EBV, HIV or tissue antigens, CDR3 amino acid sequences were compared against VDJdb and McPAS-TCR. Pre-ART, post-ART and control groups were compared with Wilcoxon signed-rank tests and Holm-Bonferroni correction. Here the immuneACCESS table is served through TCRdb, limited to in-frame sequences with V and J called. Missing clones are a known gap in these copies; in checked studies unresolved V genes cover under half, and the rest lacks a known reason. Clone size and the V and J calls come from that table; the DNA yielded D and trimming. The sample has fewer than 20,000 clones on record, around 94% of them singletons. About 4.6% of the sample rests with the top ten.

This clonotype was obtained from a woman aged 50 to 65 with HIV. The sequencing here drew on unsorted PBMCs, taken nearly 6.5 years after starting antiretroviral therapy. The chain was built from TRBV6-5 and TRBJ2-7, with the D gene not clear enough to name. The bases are TGTGCCAGCAGTGGGGCCTACGAGCAGTACTTC. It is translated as CASSGAYEQYF.